The source of this TCR beta chain is a study of blood T cell repertoires in COVID-19. Study information: Specimens from acute and convalescent COVID-19 originated in the United States, Italy and Spain. The analysed material was cDNA or gDNA that came from T cells, B-cell-depleted T cells, or PBMCs.

Using immunoSEQ multiplex PCR, the repertoire was profiled, and TCRdb retains in-frame clones only, with some absent. Of around 63,000 clones detected, 84% appear once; the ten largest clones hold 15% to 20%. Germline values: CDR1 LGHNT, CDR2 FRNRAP. This CDR3 has 16 residues. J was trimmed by 6 bases and V by 6 bases; bases with no gene match: 14. Sequenced input: peripheral blood. This clonotype was obtained from a man aged 55 to 70 with COVID-19, enrolled during active disease. V is TRBV12-5 and J is TRBJ2-5; the match to TRBD1 covers 9 bases. The CDR3 DNA reads TGTGCTAGTGGCCCGTGGGGGACAGGGACCCCGAAGACCCAGTACTTC. This gives the protein CASGPWGTGTPKTQYF.